Each of the 14 T cell receptor beta chains below was sequenced from the same sample in a study of PD-1 blockade in mismatch repair-deficient tumors. Some clones are missing from TCRdb's copy, which holds only in-frame ones; the method was immunoSEQ multiplex PCR. The table records around 23,000 clones, more than 80% of them present only once. Sequenced material: peripheral blood, taken 12 weeks after starting pembrolizumab. All receptors derive from an adult with mismatch repair-deficient cancer.

The rearrangement joins TRBV28 to TRBJ1-1; D is unresolved. This CDR3 spans 13 amino acids. Germline V gene sequence: CDR1 MDHEN, CDR2 SYDVKM. The V and J ends lost 3 bases and 0 bases respectively, with 5 bases between them. This chain's CDR3 is CASSFWVNTEAFF. The CDR3 DNA sequence: TGTGCCAGCAGTTTTTGGGTGAACACTGAAGCTTTCTTT.

The V call is TRBV4-3, the J call TRBJ1-2; tentative D call: TRBD1 (6 bases). The germline gives CDR1 LGHNA, CDR2 YSLEER. V was cut by 0 bases and J by 5 bases, with 10 bases left in between. This CDR3 is 14 amino acids long. The CDR3 DNA sequence: TGCGCCAGCAGCCAAGATCGACAGGCGTATGGCTACACCTTC. Its protein is CASSQDRQAYGYTF.

V gene TRBV7-9 combines with J gene TRBJ2-7; 7 bases map to TRBD2. The CDR3 length is 15 residues. V was clipped by 4 bases and J by 2 bases; unmatched bases: 8. From germline, CDR1 is SEHNR and CDR2 FQNEAQ (reference sequence). Here the CDR3 DNA reads TGTGCCAGCAGCTCGCTCCGGGGAGGGCCCTACGAGCAGTACTTC. Translation: CASSSLRGGPYEQYF.

In this sample, this clone turned up once. The chain employs TRBV6-1 and TRBJ1-2, with 7 positions matching TRBD1. Trimming at V came to 4 bases and at J to 0 bases, leaving 8 bases not matched to a gene. Germline CDR1 is MNHNS and CDR2 is SASEGT. The CDR3 is made up of 16 amino acids. The CDR3 reads CASSVYTGASNYGYTF. CDR3 in DNA: TGTGCCAGCAGTGTTTATACAGGGGCGTCTAACTATGGCTACACCTTC.

The chain employs TRBV19 and TRBJ1-3; D possibly corresponds to TRBD1 (5 bases). This CDR3 is built from 20 residues. V was shortened by 4 bases and J by 0 bases, with 25 bases between the two germline ends. Germline-derived CDR1 and CDR2 are LNHDA and SQIVND (reference sequence). The CDR3 spells CASSRKLSLPDSSSGNTIYF. The CDR3 DNA is TGTGCCAGTAGTAGAAAATTATCCCTTCCCGACAGCTCCTCTGGAAACACCATATATTTT.

With respect to this clone: The junction differs from germline at one of its ends, possibly a read error. The rearrangement links TRBV7-2 to TRBJ1-2; the match to TRBD1 covers 10 bases. The germline gives CDR1 SGHTA, CDR2 FQGNSA. The CDR3 is made up of 18 amino acids. CDR3 residues: CASSLGQGRPTPPGGGAF. CDR3 bases: TGTGCCAGCAGCTTGGGACAGGGGAGACCTACACCCCCGGGCGGTGGCGCCTTC. Full variable domain (remainder filled in from reference TRBV7-2 and TRBJ1-2): GAGVSQSPSNKVTEKGKDVELRCDPISGHTALYWYRQSLGQGLEFLIYFQGNSAPDKSGLPSDRFSAERTGGSVSTLTIQRTQQEDSAVYLCASSLGQGRPTPPGGGAFGSGTRLTVV.

This clone showed up just a few times. This chain joins TRBV6-1 and TRBJ2-7, with 8 bases lining up with TRBD2. Germline V gives CDR1 MNHNS, CDR2 SASEGT. The CDR3 totals 14 residues. Unmatched junction bases numbered 8, after V lost 7 bases and J lost 3 bases. CDR3 DNA sequence: TGTGCCAGCAAAGCAGCGGGAGAGGTCTACGAGCAGTACTTC. It is translated as CASKAAGEVYEQYF.

The V gene is TRBV6-1, the J gene TRBJ1-5; TRBD1 matches at 7 bases. V was pared by 7 bases and J by 0 bases, with 3 bases of the junction left unmatched. Germline CDR1 is MNHNS and CDR2 is SASEGT. This CDR3 has 14 amino acids. CDR3 protein: CASIRDSSNQPQHF. As DNA, the CDR3 is TGTGCCAGCATCCGGGACAGTAGCAATCAGCCCCAGCATTTT.

The V and J genes are TRBV4-1 and TRBJ2-3; 9 bases map to TRBD1. The J segment lost 6 bases and the V segment lost 4 bases, leaving 8 bases of the junction unmatched. The CDR3 loop spans 15 amino acids. Germline V gives CDR1 MGHRA, CDR2 YSYEKL. The chain's CDR3 is CASSPKRTGGDTQYF. As DNA, the CDR3 is TGCGCCAGCAGCCCGAAACGCACAGGGGGCGATACGCAGTATTTT.

V is TRBV6-4 and J is TRBJ2-2; unclear D gene. Germline V gene data show CDR1 as MRHNA and CDR2 as SNTAGT. V lost 3 bases to trimming and J lost 7 bases, with 12 bases between them. This CDR3 is built from 14 residues. CDR3 in amino acids: CASSERLGIGELFF. CDR3 DNA sequence: TGTGCCAGCAGTGAGCGGCTAGGGATCGGGGAGCTGTTTTTT.

V usage is TRBV28 and J usage is TRBJ2-2, with a tentative D call TRBD2 (6 bases). In germline, CDR1 is MDHEN, CDR2 SYDVKM. The CDR3 loop spans 19 amino acids. Trimming removed 6 bases from V and 0 bases from J, with 23 bases in between. DNA for the CDR3: TGTGCCAGCAGCCCATACGGGAGAAAGCGTTTGACGAACACCGGGGAGCTGTTTTTT. Amino acid sequence: CASSPYGRKRLTNTGELFF.

This sequence joins TRBV19 and TRBJ1-5; 10 nucleotides align to TRBD1. Germline V gene data show CDR1 as LNHDA and CDR2 as SQIVND (reference sequence). Germline trimming cut 3 bases from V and 9 bases from J; bases unmatched to any gene: 17. The CDR3 spans 18 residues. CDR3 residues: CASSIWDRGVFPSRPQHF. The DNA for the CDR3 is TGTGCCAGTAGTATTTGGGACAGGGGCGTCTTCCCCTCCCGGCCCCAGCATTTT.

This chain connects TRBV6-4 to TRBJ2-6; D is unresolved. The V gene lost 0 bases and the J gene lost 1 base, with 4 bases spanning the gap. Germline assignment: CDR1 MRHNA and CDR2 SNTAGT. The length of the CDR3 is 15 residues. The CDR3 bases are TGTGCCAGCAGTGACTCCGCATCTGGGGCCAACGTCCTGACTTTC. Amino acid sequence: CASSDSASGANVLTF.

The J gene is TRBJ2-2, the V gene TRBV11-2, with D possibly being TRBD2 (5 bases). Trimming left V 0 bases short and J 7 bases short, with 9 bases between. The CDR3 totals 14 residues. In germline, CDR1 is SGHAT, CDR2 FQNNGV. CDR3 loop: CASSLERTRGELFF. The DNA for the CDR3 is TGTGCCAGCAGCTTAGAGCGGACTCGCGGGGAGCTGTTTTTT. The entire variable domain, with the rest obtained from reference TRBV11-2 and TRBJ2-2, is as follows: EAGVAQSPRYKIIEKRQSVAFWCNPISGHATLYWYQQILGQGPKLLIQFQNNGVVDDSQLPKDRFSAERLKGVDSTLKIQPAKLEDSAVYLCASSLERTRGELFFGEGSRLTVL.